A selection of T cell receptor beta chains follows, all from one sample in a study of blood T cell repertoires in COVID-19. Assay used: immunoSEQ multiplex PCR; TCRdb lists only in-frame clones, some missing. The sample gives approximately 130,000 clones, about 80% of which show up once; about 10% is in the top ten. Sequenced material: peripheral blood. The source is a human donor in a cohort sampled during active COVID-19. The CDR3 runs from the conserved cysteine through the conserved F or W. Fields, in order: D gene, J gene, V gene, clone size, CDR3 DNA, CDR3 protein. The D gene is left open where the match is weak. Not every row has a clone size; where given, it reads once, few, many or a size class.

D gene: .; J gene: TRBJ1-5; V gene: TRBV27; clone size: .; CDR3 DNA: TGTGCCAGCAGTTTTTCAGGGTCCAATCAGCCCCAGCATTTT; CDR3 protein: CASSFSGSNQPQHF
D gene: .; J gene: TRBJ2-2; V gene: TRBV6-5; clone size: few; CDR3 DNA: TGTGCCAGCAGGGAGGGGGCAGTGGACACCGGGGAGCTGTTTTTT; CDR3 protein: CASREGAVDTGELFF
D gene: .; J gene: TRBJ1-6; V gene: TRBV28; clone size: once; CDR3 DNA: TGTGCCAGCAACGAACAGGGAAACGAAGGCTCACCCCTCCACTTT; CDR3 protein: CASNEQGNEGSPLHF
D gene: .; J gene: TRBJ2-1; V gene: TRBV6-1; clone size: few; CDR3 DNA: TGTGCCAGCAGTGAAGAATGGCAGGTAGAGCAGTTCTTC; CDR3 protein: CASSEEWQVEQFF
D gene: TRBD1; J gene: TRBJ2-7; V gene: TRBV2; clone size: .; CDR3 DNA: TGTGCCAGCAGTGAAGCTGGGACAGGACTCTACGAGCAGTACTTC; CDR3 protein: CASSEAGTGLYEQYF
D gene: TRBD1; J gene: TRBJ1-6; V gene: TRBV19; clone size: .; CDR3 DNA: TGTGCCAGTAGTATCGACTCAACGGGACAGAGGATTAGGCACTTT; CDR3 protein: CASSIDSTGQRIRHF
D gene: .; J gene: TRBJ2-7; V gene: TRBV7-2; clone size: .; CDR3 DNA: TGTGCCAGCAGCTTAGCGACCCAGGGATTCGAGCAGTACTTC; CDR3 protein: CASSLATQGFEQYF
D gene: TRBD1; J gene: TRBJ1-5; V gene: TRBV7-8; clone size: .; CDR3 DNA: TGTGCCAGCAGCTTAAGGGGACAGGGCAATCAGCCCCAGCATTTT; CDR3 protein: CASSLRGQGNQPQHF
D gene: TRBD2; J gene: TRBJ2-1; V gene: TRBV15; clone size: .; CDR3 DNA: TGTGCCACCAGCAGAGATGGGTCTAGCGGCCACAATGAGCAGTTCTTC; CDR3 protein: CATSRDGSSGHNEQFF
D gene: .; J gene: TRBJ2-5; V gene: TRBV9; clone size: .; CDR3 DNA: TGTGCCAGCAGCACTACAGGACGGAACCAGTACTTC; CDR3 protein: CASSTTGRNQYF
D gene: TRBD2; J gene: TRBJ2-7; V gene: TRBV27; clone size: .; CDR3 DNA: TGTGCCAGCAGTTTTCGACTAGCGGGGAACTACGAGCAGTACTTC; CDR3 protein: CASSFRLAGNYEQYF
D gene: TRBD1; J gene: TRBJ1-4; V gene: TRBV27; clone size: .; CDR3 DNA: TGTGCCAGCAGTCCAAACGTGGACAGGCGAAATGAAAAACTGTTTTTT; CDR3 protein: CASSPNVDRRNEKLFF
D gene: .; J gene: TRBJ1-1; V gene: TRBV5-4; clone size: .; CDR3 DNA: TGTGCCAGCAGCTACCCCTCGGGGAGGAACACTGAAGCTTTCTTT; CDR3 protein: CASSYPSGRNTEAFF
D gene: .; J gene: TRBJ2-7; V gene: TRBV19; clone size: few; CDR3 DNA: TGTGCCAGTACCCCGAGGGAATCCTACGAGCAGTACTTC; CDR3 protein: CASTPRESYEQYF
D gene: TRBD2; J gene: TRBJ2-3; V gene: TRBV7-9; clone size: .; CDR3 DNA: TGTGCCAGCAGTCCCCGGCCCTCGGTCGGGGGGGGGACAGATACGCAGTATTTT; CDR3 protein: CASSPRPSVGGGTDTQYF
D gene: TRBD1; J gene: TRBJ1-6; V gene: TRBV4-1; clone size: .; CDR3 DNA: TGCGCCAGCAGCCGCCCGGGACAGGGGAATTCACCCCTCCACTTT; CDR3 protein: CASSRPGQGNSPLHF
D gene: .; J gene: TRBJ1-4; V gene: TRBV7-9; clone size: .; CDR3 DNA: TGTGCCAGCAGCTCGGGTACGGATCAGGGGATGATAAATGAAAAACTGTTTTTT; CDR3 protein: CASSSGTDQGMINEKLFF
D gene: .; J gene: TRBJ2-6; V gene: TRBV5-4; clone size: .; CDR3 DNA: TGTGCCAGCAGTCCCGGGGGGGCCAACGTCCTGACTTTC; CDR3 protein: CASSPGGANVLTF
D gene: .; J gene: TRBJ2-3; V gene: TRBV15; clone size: .; CDR3 DNA: TGTGCCACCAGCAGATCCTCAGATACGCAGTATTTT; CDR3 protein: CATSRSSDTQYF
D gene: .; J gene: TRBJ1-2; V gene: TRBV30; clone size: .; CDR3 DNA: TGTGCCTGGAGTGAAGCAGGGCGAGGCTACACCTTC; CDR3 protein: CAWSEAGRGYTF
D gene: .; J gene: TRBJ1-3; V gene: TRBV19; clone size: .; CDR3 DNA: TGTGCCAGTAGTACCGCAGGGAAAGGCGGAAACACCATATATTTT; CDR3 protein: CASSTAGKGGNTIYF
D gene: TRBD2; J gene: TRBJ2-2; V gene: TRBV9; clone size: once; CDR3 DNA: TGTGCCAGCAGCGCCTTAGCGGGGGGGCGTTACACCGGGGAGCTGTTTTTT; CDR3 protein: CASSALAGGRYTGELFF
D gene: TRBD1; J gene: TRBJ2-7; V gene: TRBV2; clone size: .; CDR3 DNA: TGTGCCAGCAGGACCGGGACAGGGGTCGTATACGAGCAGTACTTC; CDR3 protein: CASRTGTGVVYEQYF
D gene: .; J gene: TRBJ2-5; V gene: TRBV14; clone size: .; CDR3 DNA: TGTGCCAGCAGCCAAGATGTCTTAGGAGCCTGGACTTGGGAGACCCAGTACTTC; CDR3 protein: CASSQDVLGAWTWETQYF
D gene: TRBD1; J gene: TRBJ1-1; V gene: TRBV3-1/TRBV3-2; clone size: .; CDR3 DNA: TGTGCCAGCAGCAACAGGGGGCGGAACACTGAAGCTTTCTTT; CDR3 protein: CASSNRGRNTEAFF
D gene: .; J gene: TRBJ2-6; V gene: TRBV5-6; clone size: many; CDR3 DNA: TGTGCCAGCAGCCTTACCCCAGGGACTGGGGCCAACGTCCTGACTTTC; CDR3 protein: CASSLTPGTGANVLTF
D gene: .; J gene: TRBJ1-2; V gene: TRBV4-2; clone size: .; CDR3 DNA: TGTGCCAGCAGCCCGGGGGGCACAGGGAACTATGGCTACACCTTC; CDR3 protein: CASSPGGTGNYGYTF
D gene: TRBD1; J gene: TRBJ2-7; V gene: TRBV6-5; clone size: .; CDR3 DNA: TGTGCCAGCAGGGTTCGTGGACAGGGGTTCTACGAGCAGTACTTC; CDR3 protein: CASRVRGQGFYEQYF
D gene: .; J gene: TRBJ1-5; V gene: TRBV4-1; clone size: .; CDR3 DNA: TGCGCCAGCAGCCACCCCCGGGGGGATCATCAGCCCCAGCATTTT; CDR3 protein: CASSHPRGDHQPQHF
D gene: .; J gene: TRBJ2-6; V gene: TRBV28; clone size: few; CDR3 DNA: TGTGCCAGCAGTTTATTAGCGTCAGTTGGGGCCAACGTCCTGACTTTC; CDR3 protein: CASSLLASVGANVLTF
D gene: TRBD2; J gene: TRBJ2-5; V gene: TRBV2; clone size: .; CDR3 DNA: TGTGCCAGCATGAGTCATCTAGCGGGGGGCCCCTCACAGACCCAGTACTTC; CDR3 protein: CASMSHLAGGPSQTQYF
D gene: TRBD1; J gene: TRBJ1-6; V gene: TRBV7-8; clone size: .; CDR3 DNA: TGTGCCAGCAGCATGCCGGACAGGAAACGTCCCTATAATTCACCCCTCCACTTT; CDR3 protein: CASSMPDRKRPYNSPLHF
D gene: TRBD1; J gene: TRBJ2-4; V gene: TRBV7-9; clone size: few; CDR3 DNA: TGTGCCAGCAGCGACAGGGGACAGGCTCTAGCCAAAAACATTCAGTACTTC; CDR3 protein: CASSDRGQALAKNIQYF
D gene: .; J gene: TRBJ2-1; V gene: TRBV5-1; clone size: once; CDR3 DNA: TGCGCCAGCAGCTTGGGACAGGTTCCCTCCCTCTACAATGAGCAGTTCTTC; CDR3 protein: CASSLGQVPSLYNEQFF
D gene: .; J gene: TRBJ1-2; V gene: TRBV2; clone size: .; CDR3 DNA: TGTGCCAGCAGTGAATCGCGATCCGATGGCTACACCTTC; CDR3 protein: CASSESRSDGYTF
D gene: TRBD1; J gene: TRBJ1-1; V gene: TRBV18; clone size: .; CDR3 DNA: TGTGCCAGCTCACCTCTCGGGACAGGGGGTGGGACTGAAGCTTTCTTT; CDR3 protein: CASSPLGTGGGTEAFF
D gene: TRBD1; J gene: TRBJ2-3; V gene: TRBV24-1; clone size: once; CDR3 DNA: TGTGCCACCAGTACCAGACAGGGGTGGCCAGATACGCAGTATTTT; CDR3 protein: CATSTRQGWPDTQYF
D gene: TRBD1; J gene: TRBJ1-2; V gene: TRBV28; clone size: .; CDR3 DNA: TGTGCCAGCAGCCTGACAGGGGGTCGAAATGGCTACACCTTC; CDR3 protein: CASSLTGGRNGYTF
D gene: .; J gene: TRBJ2-1; V gene: TRBV6-5; clone size: .; CDR3 DNA: TGTGCCAGCAGCCCGACAGGCCGCCCCAATGAGCAGTTCTTC; CDR3 protein: CASSPTGRPNEQFF
D gene: TRBD1; J gene: TRBJ2-7; V gene: TRBV6-1; clone size: .; CDR3 DNA: TGTGCCAGCAGTGAAAACCTTTCGGGACAGGGGATATTC; CDR3 protein: CASSENLSGQGIF
D gene: TRBD1; J gene: TRBJ1-1; V gene: TRBV28; clone size: .; CDR3 DNA: TGTGCCAGCAGTCCAATCCGGGACAGGGGACCCGAAGCTTTCTTT; CDR3 protein: CASSPIRDRGPEAFF
D gene: TRBD1; J gene: TRBJ1-2; V gene: TRBV14; clone size: .; CDR3 DNA: TGTGCCAGCAGTTCCCTCGACAGGGCCACCTATGGCTACACCTTC; CDR3 protein: CASSSLDRATYGYTF
D gene: .; J gene: TRBJ2-5; V gene: TRBV5-1; clone size: .; CDR3 DNA: TGCGCCAGCAGCTTGGCCCAGGGAACACAAGAGACCCAGTACTTC; CDR3 protein: CASSLAQGTQETQYF
D gene: .; J gene: TRBJ2-1; V gene: TRBV3-1/TRBV3-2; clone size: once; CDR3 DNA: TGTGCCAGCAGCCAAGCGTTTGCGGGCGGGCAGGACAATGAGCAGTTCTTC; CDR3 protein: CASSQAFAGGQDNEQFF
D gene: TRBD2; J gene: TRBJ2-1; V gene: TRBV3-1/TRBV3-2; clone size: few; CDR3 DNA: TGTGCCAGCGCGACTAGCGGGGGTTACAATGAGCAGTTCTTC; CDR3 protein: CASATSGGYNEQFF
D gene: TRBD2; J gene: TRBJ2-1; V gene: TRBV27; clone size: .; CDR3 DNA: TGTGCCAGCAGTCTACCCCGAGGGACCCTAGCGGGGGCTTACAATGAGCAGTTCTTC; CDR3 protein: CASSLPRGTLAGAYNEQFF